A single sample is the source of the 6 T cell receptor beta chains below, sequenced in a study of regulatory T cells in long-lasting Graves disease. The time point here: newly diagnosed GD, antithyroid drugs for less than 3 months. PBMCs provided the RNA from which the TCR library was made. Arm-PCR with iRepertoire HTBI primers amplified the CDR3 regions for these TCR beta libraries. One entry per CDR3 protein results from TCRdb running MiXCR on the multiplex PCR reads. This sample has some 230,000 distinct CDR3 sequences, with 18% found just once. The sequencing used peripheral blood mononuclear cells (PBMCs), collected at new diagnosis, from a patient treated with antithyroid drugs. The receptors here all came from a female donor with Graves disease.

This clonotype was recorded at least ten times. The genes are TRBV20-1 and TRBJ2-3, with D maybe TRBD1 (6 bases). The CDR3 totals 13 residues. Germline V gives CDR1 DFQATT, CDR2 SNEGSKA (reference sequence). V dropped 6 bases and J dropped 2 bases, with 12 bases sitting between them. The CDR3 loop reads CSAGTGSTDTQYF. The CDR3 DNA reads as TGCAGTGCGGGAACAGGGTCCACAGATACGCAGTATTTT.

With respect to this clonotype: One base away lies a much larger clone, so this may be a sequencing read error. V gene TRBV11-2 combines with J gene TRBJ2-3; 8 bases agree with TRBD2. The CDR3 sequence is 14 residues long. Germline V gene lookup returns CDR1 SGHAT and CDR2 FQNNGV. V lost 3 bases, J lost 7 bases, and 6 bases stayed unmatched. The CDR3 bases are TGTGCCAGCAGCTTGGGAGCGGGAGCGAATACGCAGTATTTT. Translating gives CASSLGAGANTQYF.

There are a few counts of this clonotype. This sequence may be a read error, since a much larger clone differs from it by one base. The DNA of the CDR3 is TGTGCCAGTAGTATAGATCCGGCCCACACAGATATGCAGTATTTT. This sequence encodes CASSIDPAHTDMQYF. The chain couples TRBV19 to TRBJ2-3, with unresolved D. The CDR3 spans 15 residues. The germline gives CDR1 LNHDA, CDR2 SQIVND (reference sequence).

This clonotype was detected ten times or more. The chain links TRBV2 to TRBJ1-4; 9 bases map to TRBD1. Trimming cost V 0 bases and J 7 bases; bases outside gene matches: 3. The germline CDR1 and CDR2 sequences are SNHLY and FYNNEI. There are 15 residues in the CDR3. The CDR3 DNA reads as TGTGCCAGCAGTGAAGCAGGACAGGGGAGTGAAAAACTGTTTTTT. Amino acids: CASSEAGQGSEKLFF.

Many counts were recorded for this clonotype. The chain employs TRBV15 and TRBJ2-6; no reliable D call. Trimming left V 0 bases short and J 0 bases short, with 6 bases between. Per germline, CDR1 LNHNV and CDR2 YYDKDF (reference sequence). The CDR3 spans 16 residues. CDR3 DNA sequence: TGTGCCACCAGCAGAGATCGCGGCTCTGGGGCCAACGTCCTGACTTTC. This codes for CATSRDRGSGANVLTF.

This clonotype was picked up a small number of times. The gene calls are TRBV5-1 and TRBJ1-1; D might be TRBD1 (6 bases). V lost 5 bases to trimming and J lost 5 bases, with 19 bases between them. This CDR3 is 15 amino acids long. Germline-derived CDR1 and CDR2 are SGHRS and YFSETQ. The CDR3 coding sequence is TGCGCCAGCAGTTTCCCCCTACAGGGTGCGACTGAAGCTTTCTTT. It translates to CASSFPLQGATEAFF.